This TCR beta chain was captured by sequencing in a study of regulatory T cells in long-lasting Graves disease (dated by TCRdb to the early 2020s). Context from the whole study: Antithyroid drugs had been taken for less than 3 months by newly diagnosed Graves' disease patients. This study used TCR sequencing and RNA sequencing of peripheral blood to compare persistent Graves' disease patients against newly diagnosed Graves' disease patients. The study was registered as a clinical trial and conducted in China. A total of 33 samples were covered by TCR sequencing, comprising some 13 persistent and 20 newly diagnosed Graves' disease patients. The study at large found these results: The authors noted that the small sample size was a limitation that may lower accuracy. TRBV28, TRBJ1-2 and TRBJ2-5 were preferentially used in persistent disease, while TRBV20-1 and TRBJ2-1 were favored in newly diagnosed disease. More public clonotypes were shared among persistent patients (roughly 3,000) than among newly diagnosed patients (over 900). Because the primary lesion, thyroid tissue, could not be accessed, the study looked at peripheral blood alone. Compared with newly diagnosed patients, persistent Graves' disease patients had lower TCR Shannon entropy and fewer highly expanded clones, which suggests clonal expansion. Sequencing and analysis were limited to the TCR beta chain.

V loses 5 bases of germline sequence and J loses 6 bases, and the interval between the two ends is 16 bases. Looking up the germline V gene yields CDR1 MNHNS and CDR2 SASEGT. From the cysteine through the phenylalanine, the CDR3 covers 15 amino acids. Left in the record is the CDR3 DNA by itself, 45 bases read in frame from the first base. Of note for this clonotype: This receptor's antigen is unknown. Base quality data are lacking; no much larger clone is found one base away.

The sample's time point, from its label and the paper: newly diagnosed GD, antithyroid drugs for less than 3 months. RNA was extracted from PBMCs in TRIzol for both TCR sequencing and RNA sequencing. The diagnosis of Graves' disease followed American Thyroid Association guidelines. The patients came from an endocrinology department in Xi'an, China. From each patient, approximately 10 milliliters of peripheral blood was collected into an EDTA anticoagulant tube. PBMCs were isolated by Ficoll Paque Plus density gradient separation without further T cell sorting. An Agilent 2100 Bioanalyzer and agarose gel were used to check RNA quality, and a NanoDrop 2000 was used to measure RNA concentration. Library creation used multiplex PCR. Sequencing was performed on an Illumina HiSeq 4000. iRepertoire HTBI primers and Arm-PCR amplification of CDR3 regions were used to construct TCR beta libraries. Before sequencing, the PCR products went through gel purification. Processing in the source paper ran as follows. Gene usage analysis of CDR3 amino acid clonotypes used the approximately 62 TRBV and approximately 13 TRBJ segments found across samples. COPE and FqMerger were used to merge filtered high-quality paired reads into contigs. BLAST was used to align contigs to the IMGT TRBV, TRBD and TRBJ reference genes, and CDR3 was defined following IMGT. Clonotypes above 0.1% frequency were classified as highly expanded clones. Shannon entropy served as the measure of repertoire diversity, while the Gini coefficient captured V-J evenness. A clonotype found in more than one individual was treated as public. The raw public data were reprocessed by TCRdb itself: fastp quality trimming at Q25, MiXCR clonotype calling, in-frame beta chains only. Merged by CDR3 protein, the rows form single entries marked with the most common genes and DNA. The V and J calls were determined by TCRdb, not by the authors. The sample table records about 500,000 distinct CDR3 sequences; about 17% of these occur just once. The top ten clones comprise 10% to 15% of the sample.

The same specimen was also included in a second study, on T cells in Graves' hyperthyroidism and ophthalmopathy. In that second paper, the authors write: A patient counted as having stable Graves' hyperthyroidism if no progression to ophthalmopathy occurred over 18 months of follow-up. Hyperthyroidism patients were newly diagnosed, with disease duration under 2 months, and aged 18 to 65 years. Exclusion was applied to patients with uncontrolled infections, other autoimmune diseases, pregnancy or lactation. Diagnoses were based on clinical symptoms, serum thyroxine and TRAb, thyroid ultrasound and orbital computed tomography. A first-round RT-PCR of the TCR CDR3 used the HTBI primer set with the Qiagen OneStep RT-PCR kit. Blood samples also contained most of the expanded thyroid clonotypes (frequency above 0.001), which suggests that blood repertoires may reflect thyroid immune responses. In cross-validation, a model built on a 13 V-J signature told ophthalmopathy apart from stable hyperthyroidism with about 90% sensitivity and about 81% specificity, and in testing the same model reached 80%/75%. In validation, the model predicted progression to ophthalmopathy with roughly 70% sensitivity and over 72% specificity, a median of about 6.7 months before onset. To identify TCR V-J signatures that set the groups apart, the researchers used a discovery cohort of 100 patients, made up of approximately 43 with Graves' ophthalmopathy and some 55 with stable Graves' hyperthyroidism. Whether ophthalmopathy could be predicted prospectively was tested in an independent validation cohort made up of roughly 20 hyperthyroidism patients plus 17 patients who later progressed to ophthalmopathy. The 100 discovery patients were divided at random into training and test sets in a 7:3 ratio. In more than five Graves' hyperthyroidism patients, the study also compared T-cell repertoires from thyroid tissue with T-cell repertoires from blood. After blood sampling, hyperthyroidism patients were treated with methimazole at a starting dose of 30 mg daily, and ophthalmopathy patients were treated with high-dose intravenous methylprednisolone. Libraries were constructed in a second round of multiplex PCR, after which size selection and purification were performed. The libraries were sequenced on an Illumina HiSeq2000 using paired-end 100 bp reads. SOAPnuke was used to process the raw data, with reads discarded if the reads contained adapters or uncalled bases, had a mean Phred below 15, or lacked an exact constant-primer or identifier match. High-quality paired reads were merged with COPE v1.2.5, and unique nucleotide sequences were defined as clonotypes. MiTCR v1.1 was used to align the clonotypes against IMGT TRBV, TRBD and TRBJ reference segments. Only V-J combinations with frequency above 0.0001, covering about 99% of repertoires, were analysed. A TCS score was defined as the ratio between F50 (clonal expansion) and ExV (chaos), using BLOSUM62-based TCRdist between CDR3 peptides within each V-J. Welch's t-statistics and random forest reduced roughly 530 V-J features to under 15, which were used in a naive Bayes classifier (R e1071). No statistical method was used to fix the sample size in advance, and group allocation was not hidden from the investigators. According to the paper, TCR Vbeta CDR3 sequencing was carried out on more than 120 peripheral blood samples, which came from approximately 41 ophthalmopathy, under 80 hyperthyroidism and about 17 progressor patients.

Recombination joined TRBV6-1 with TRBJ1-4; tentative D gene TRBD1, with 5 bases matching. This clonotype was sampled from a man in his forties with Graves disease. Donor details come from another sample of the same person, matched by shared clones. The source material was peripheral blood mononuclear cells (PBMCs), sampled at new diagnosis, from a patient treated with antithyroid drugs. CDR3 region: CASSRDSSGYEKLFF. The DNA reads as follows: TGTGCCAGCAGTCGGGACTCTAGCGGCTATGAAAAACTGTTTTTT.